Listed here are 8 T cell receptor beta chains from one sample, sequenced in a study of T cell repertoires in cytomegalovirus infection. From the reads, TCRdb called clonotypes with MiXCR, one entry per CDR3 protein. The repertoire holds around 330,000 distinct CDR3 sequences, with 15% to 20% as singletons. Input material: PBMCs. These receptors all come from a human donor in good health (CMV status not recorded). Some clones in this sample may be carry-over from other donors' samples.

The chain combines TRBV6-6 with TRBJ1-5; no clear D. Germline V gives CDR1 MNHNY, CDR2 SVGAGI (reference sequence). V was cut by 2 bases and J by 0 bases, with 14 bases left in between. The CDR3 has 17 residues. For the CDR3, the DNA is TGTGCCAGCAGTTACCTAAGACCAACCGATAGCAATCAGCCCCAGCATTTT. Translation gives CASSYLRPTDSNQPQHF.

V usage is TRBV28 and J usage is TRBJ1-6; 8 bases are shared with TRBD1. V shed 8 bases and J 10 bases; nucleotides not matched to a gene: 7. The germline V gene has CDR1 MDHEN and CDR2 SYDVKM. The CDR3 extends over 13 amino acids. In DNA form, the CDR3 reads TGTGCCAGCTCCGGCCAGGGGGCCTCACCCCTCCACTTT. Amino acid sequence: CASSGQGASPLHF.

This clonotype was picked up a small number of times. The chain carries TRBV20-1 and TRBJ2-5; 13 nucleotides line up with TRBD2. J lost 1 base, V lost 4 bases, and 6 bases had no gene match. Germline assignment: CDR1 DFQATT and CDR2 SNEGSKA (reference sequence). CDR3 size: 16 residues. The CDR3 DNA sequence: TGCAGTGCTAAAACCGGGACTAGCGGGACCCAAGAGACCCAGTACTTC. Its translation is CSAKTGTSGTQETQYF.

This clonotype has just a few counts. V gene TRBV12-3 or TRBV12-4 combines with J gene TRBJ2-3; D is uncertain. V was pared by 6 bases and J by 6 bases, with 13 bases between. The CDR3 has 13 residues. The CDR3 loop reads CASRPDMGDTQYF. CDR3 in DNA: TGTGCCAGCAGACCCGACATGGGGGATACGCAGTATTTT.

This clonotype was detected a few times. The chain carries TRBV6-2 or TRBV6-3 and TRBJ2-5, with 7 nucleotides matching TRBD2. The germline gives CDR1 MNHEY, CDR2 SVGEGT. The CDR3 runs to 17 residues. V was pared by 0 bases and J by 0 bases, with 7 bases of the junction left unmatched. The CDR3 spells CASSYSNSLADQETQYF. DNA for the CDR3: TGTGCCAGCAGTTACTCGAACTCGCTAGCGGACCAAGAGACCCAGTACTTC.

This clonotype has at least ten counts. The chain carries TRBV7-2 and TRBJ1-1; 11 bases line up with TRBD1. The CDR3 spans 17 residues. Germline CDR1 SGHTA, CDR2 FQGNSA. With 1 base clipped from V and 1 base from J, the junction kept 5 bases outside the gene matches. CDR3 in amino acids: CASSLGTGGLSNTEAFF. The DNA for the CDR3 is TGTGCCAGCAGCTTAGGGACAGGGGGCCTTTCGAACACTGAAGCTTTCTTT.

V is TRBV20-1 and J is TRBJ2-7, with a tentative D call TRBD2 (5 bases). Trimming shortened V by 6 bases and J by 2 bases, and 14 bases separated the two germline ends. This CDR3 is 13 amino acids long. Germline V gene lookup returns CDR1 DFQATT and CDR2 SNEGSKA (reference sequence). In nucleotides, the CDR3 is TGCAGTGCCGCCGGGGTCATAGCCTACGAGCAGTACTTC. Residues: CSAAGVIAYEQYF.

In its sample, this clonotype was seen a few times. The genes are TRBV7-9 and TRBJ1-1, with D perhaps TRBD1 (5 bases). Germline values: CDR1 SEHNR, CDR2 FQNEAQ (reference sequence). The CDR3 extends over 14 amino acids. Trimming stripped 8 bases from V and 1 base from J, with 14 bases between. This CDR3 is CASSPGPQNTEAFF. The DNA for the CDR3 is TGTGCCAGCTCTCCAGGGCCCCAGAACACTGAAGCTTTCTTT.